The 16 T cell receptor beta chains below come from one sample, sequenced in a study of OX40 agonist ivuxolimab in advanced cancers. Data came from immunoSEQ multiplex PCR; TCRdb stores just in-frame clones and leaves some out. The table includes tens of thousands of clones, 70% to 90% detected once. The sample was CD4+ or CD8+ T cells sorted from blood, taken in a trial of the OX40 agonist ivuxolimab. Every receptor here comes from an adult with an advanced solid tumor such as melanoma, head and neck, liver or kidney cancer.

A note on this clone: One end of the junction does not line up with germline, which may come from a read error. This chain joins TRBV6-5 and TRBJ2-7, with D perhaps matching TRBD2 (6 bases). The CDR3 totals 11 residues. CDR1 and CDR2 (germline): MNHEY, SVGAGI. The CDR3, as DNA: TGTGCCATCAGTGGCGGGAACGAGCAGTACTTC. Its protein is CAISGGNEQYF.

The table lists this clone with a few counts. This chain connects TRBV7-3 to TRBJ2-1; 8 positions match TRBD2. The junction had 6 bases not matched to a gene; V was cut back by 7 bases and J by 1 base. The CDR3 covers 15 residues. CDR1 SGHTA and CDR2 FQGTGA come from the germline V gene. The CDR3 sequence: CASKRASGSYNEQFF. In nucleotides, the CDR3 is TGTGCCAGCAAAAGGGCTAGCGGGTCCTACAATGAGCAGTTCTTC.

CDR3 DNA: TGTGCCAGCAGCTTGTTGTCGCGAGGAATTCAGCCCCAGCATTTT. Its protein is CASSLLSRGIQPQHF. The chain joins TRBV5-6 to TRBJ1-5; D is unresolved. Between the trimmed V and J ends, which lost 1 base and 6 bases, there was a span of 14 bases. CDR1 and CDR2 (germline): SGHDT, YYEEEE. The CDR3 covers 15 residues. The whole variable domain, filled in from reference TRBV5-6 and TRBJ1-5, reads DAGVTQSPTHLIKTRGQQVTLRCSPKSGHDTVSWYQQALGQGPQFIFQYYEEEERQRGNFPDRFSGHQFPNYSSELNVNALLLGDSALYLCASSLLSRGIQPQHFGDGTRLSIL.

This rearrangement joins TRBV5-4 to TRBJ1-5, with 12 bases aligning to TRBD1. This CDR3 is built from 18 residues. V shed 0 bases and J 5 bases; nucleotides not matched to a gene: 9. Germline V gives CDR1 SGHNT, CDR2 YYREEE (reference sequence). The CDR3 is CASSLGPLGQGADQPQHF. As DNA, the CDR3 is TGTGCCAGCAGCTTGGGGCCCCTGGGACAGGGGGCTGATCAGCCCCAGCATTTT.

The V call is TRBV11-3, the J call TRBJ1-1, with D perhaps matching TRBD1 (6 bases). Germline V gives CDR1 SGHNT, CDR2 YENEEA. The CDR3 length is 15 residues. V gave up 1 base and J gave up 2 bases, with 11 bases separating them. The CDR3 DNA is TGTGCCAGCAGCTTAGGTGGAGGGGGAAACACTGAAGCTTTCTTT. Translation gives CASSLGGGGNTEAFF. Complete variable domain (other parts from reference TRBV11-3 and TRBJ1-1): EAGVVQSPRYKIIEKKQPVAFWCNPISGHNTLYWYLQNLGQGPELLIRYENEEAVDDSQLPKDRFSAERLKGVDSTLKIQPAELGDSAVYLCASSLGGGGNTEAFFGQGTRLTVV.

V usage is TRBV5-4 and J usage is TRBJ1-1; D unclear. The CDR3 sequence is 15 residues long. Between the trimmed V and J ends, which lost 3 bases and 1 base, there was a span of 13 bases. CDR1 is SGHNT and CDR2 is YYREEE in the germline V gene (reference sequence). The DNA of the CDR3 is TGTGCCAGCAGCTCCCCTTCGAAAGGGAACACTGAAGCTTTCTTT. This codes for CASSSPSKGNTEAFF.

The V and J genes are TRBV7-9 and TRBJ1-5; no clear D gene. The germline V gene has CDR1 SEHNR and CDR2 FQNEAQ (reference sequence). V was shortened by 5 bases and J by 4 bases, with 12 bases between the two germline ends. The CDR3 contains 14 residues. The CDR3, as DNA: TGTGCCAGCAGCCCGGGGAGAGAGAATCAGCCCCAGCATTTT. Encoded protein: CASSPGRENQPQHF.

The chain joins TRBV30 to TRBJ2-5, with D perhaps TRBD2 (6 bases). Germline V gene sequence: CDR1 GTSNPN, CDR2 SVGIG (reference sequence). The CDR3 loop spans 12 amino acids. Trimming removed 7 bases from V and 0 bases from J, with 9 bases in between. The chain's CDR3 is CAYERDQETQYF. The CDR3 DNA is TGTGCCTACGAGCGGGACCAAGAGACCCAGTACTTC.

The chain has TRBV6-5 and TRBJ1-4, with 9 bases aligning to TRBD1. Germline assignment: CDR1 MNHEY and CDR2 SVGAGI. The CDR3 is made up of 14 amino acids. Losses at the gene ends were 5 bases for V and 6 bases for J; bases not matched to a gene: 4. The CDR3 protein is CASSHGTGYEKLFF. The DNA of the CDR3 is TGTGCCAGCAGTCATGGGACAGGGTATGAAAAACTGTTTTTT.

V usage is TRBV6-1 and J usage is TRBJ1-2; 7 bases agree with TRBD1. Germline values: CDR1 MNHNS, CDR2 SASEGT. V gave up 2 bases and J gave up 6 bases; unmatched junction bases: 9. This CDR3 spans 15 amino acids. Here the CDR3 reads CASSEITGVLDGYTF. The CDR3 bases are TGTGCCAGCAGTGAAATTACAGGGGTCCTGGATGGCTACACCTTC.

The chain combines TRBV19 with TRBJ2-7; TRBD1 agrees at 9 bases. With V trimmed by 3 bases and J by 4 bases, 4 bases remained unmatched. CDR1 and CDR2 from the germline V gene are LNHDA and SQIVND (reference sequence). The CDR3 totals 14 residues. The CDR3 region has the DNA TGTGCCAGTAGTATCCAGGGACAGGGTTACGAGCAGTACTTC. This gives the protein CASSIQGQGYEQYF.

The rearrangement uses TRBV5-6 and TRBJ2-2, with D maybe TRBD1 (6 bases). Per the germline V gene, CDR1 is SGHDT and CDR2 is YYEEEE. Trimming cost V 0 bases and J 1 base, with 7 bases left between them. The CDR3 length is 15 residues. The CDR3 coding sequence is TGTGCCAGCAGCTTGGCAGGGGTGAACACCGGGGAGCTGTTTTTT. Translation: CASSLAGVNTGELFF.

This chain joins TRBV7-8 and TRBJ1-2; 8 bases are shared with TRBD1. Germline-derived CDR1 and CDR2 are SGHVS and FQNEAQ. CDR3 length: 16 residues. Trimming cost V 1 base and J 8 bases; bases outside gene matches: 12. CDR3 sequence: CASSLVAGGWLGGYTF. CDR3 DNA sequence: TGTGCCAGCAGCTTAGTGGCAGGGGGCTGGCTAGGAGGCTACACCTTC.

This chain connects TRBV25-1 to TRBJ1-1; D might be TRBD1 (5 bases). CDR3 size: 12 residues. Trimming stripped 9 bases from V and 0 bases from J, with 8 bases between. CDR1 and CDR2 (germline): MGHDK, SYGVNS. CDR3 sequence reads: CASAGMNTEAFF. For the CDR3, the DNA is TGTGCCAGTGCAGGGATGAACACTGAAGCTTTCTTT.

The chain carries TRBV19 and TRBJ1-5; D is undetermined. Between the trimmed V and J ends, which lost 3 bases and 0 bases, there was a span of 15 bases. This CDR3 is 17 amino acids long. The germline CDR1 and CDR2 sequences are LNHDA and SQIVND (reference sequence). CDR3 sequence reads: CASSIWSAGVSNQPQHF. Here the CDR3 DNA reads TGTGCCAGTAGTATTTGGTCTGCGGGCGTTAGCAATCAGCCCCAGCATTTT.

V is TRBV27 and J is TRBJ2-5; no clear D gene. Trimming shortened V by 5 bases and J by 1 base, and 5 bases separated the two germline ends. In germline, CDR1 is MNHEY, CDR2 SMNVEV (reference sequence). The CDR3 length is 12 residues. DNA of the CDR3: TGTGCCAGCAGTCATACCCAAGAGACCCAGTACTTC. Translating it yields CASSHTQETQYF.